This T cell receptor beta chain was obtained from a study of blood T cell repertoires in COVID-19. About the study: Samples representing acute and convalescent COVID-19 were sourced from the United States, Italy and Spain.

The CDR3 is 15 residues long. Germline V gives CDR1 MNHNS, CDR2 SASEGT. Trimming shortened V by 5 bases and J by 5 bases, and 18 bases separated the two germline ends. In the original workflow: Amplification of reference gene primers provided the estimated nucleated cell counts. Clones were sequenced by immunoSEQ multiplex PCR, and TCRdb holds only the in-frame ones, with some missing. V, J and clone size reflect that table, while D and trimming were determined from the DNA. The table lists 200,000 to 300,000 clones, roughly 86% of them singletons, with roughly 5% in the top ten. The Seattle patients joined while their infection was active and were tracked longitudinally afterward.

Specimen: peripheral blood. The TCR sequence derives from a woman aged 55 to 70 with COVID-19, enrolled during active disease. The chain uses TRBV6-1 and TRBJ1-2, with a weak D call TRBD1 (5 bases). CDR3: CASSPAAGGNYGYTF. As DNA, the CDR3 is TGTGCCAGCAGTCCCGCGGCGGGGGGAAATTATGGCTACACCTTC.